This T cell receptor (beta chain) was identified in a study of blood T cells in healthy people across ages (dated by TCRdb to between 2015 and 2017). Broadly, across the study: Template switching captured roughly one uniquely barcoded TCR beta cDNA molecule per two T cells in model experiments. The study measured age-related changes in TCR beta repertoire diversity using deep sequencing normalized with unique cDNA molecular identifiers. To avoid experimental bias, donors of different ages were randomly spread across the sequencing lanes. Using the same blood draw, the study looked at two additional independent replicas of 1 million unique cDNA reads for two donors, one aged 18 to 30 and the other aged 80 or older. Four age groups were formed from the donors: young (average about 15 years), middle-aged (approximately 40), aged (approximately 60) and long-lived (roughly 81).

The junction carries 10 bases between V and J, which are trimmed by 10 bases and 1 base respectively. CDR1 and CDR2, per the germline V gene (reference sequence), are SEHNR and FQNEAQ. The CDR3 numbers 13 residues from cysteine through phenylalanine. Just the 39-base CDR3 DNA is kept, in frame starting at base 1. Systemically healthy Caucasian individuals from Russia, approximately 39 in total and aged roughly 6 to 95 years, were included as donors. About 10 milliliters of peripheral blood were collected from each donor into EDTA-treated Vacutainer tubes. Ficoll-Paque density-gradient centrifugation was used to isolate PBMCs, with at least 7 million obtained per sample. Trizol reagent was used to extract total RNA from PBMCs, with at least 6 micrograms per sample. The percentages of naive CD45RAhigh/CD27high T cells were determined by flow cytometry on a PBMC aliquot from every donor. This clonotype was observed a few times. The antigen this receptor binds is unknown. No clone much larger than this one lies a single base away; base qualities are absent.

Library generation was performed with 5' RACE. Sequenced on an Illumina HiSeq 2500. The second PCR ran for about 6 to 12 cycles and used a J-beta primer mix along with a sample-barcoded 5' primer. A unique molecular identifier was introduced onto each TCR beta cDNA molecule by a template-switch 5' adaptor carrying 12 random nucleotides. At least 2.5 million CDR3-containing paired-end reads were obtained from each sample. First-strand cDNA synthesis was performed from all RNA using the Mint cDNA synthesis kit, with priming by a TRBC-specific oligonucleotide. Following uracil-DNA glycosylase treatment, a first 18-cycle PCR with universal primers M1SS and BC2_uni_R was performed on all cDNA. Per the original workflow: For normalization, 1 million high-quality reads, each with a distinct molecular identifier, were randomly selected from each sample. Reads with shared molecular identifiers were discarded instead of being binned into consensus sequences. CDR3 identification, clonotype clustering and error correction used MiTCR with a Q25 quality threshold and the strictest error-elimination algorithm. A nonparametric unseen species model using Euler transformation provided a lower-bound estimate of total TCR beta diversity. TCRdb cleaned the public reads at Q25 with fastp, built clones with MiXCR and kept in-frame beta chains. One record per CDR3 amino acid sequence lists the most common genes and DNA. For this entry, the V and J calls and clone size follow TCRdb and not the study's own pipeline. Counted in this sample were 1 million to 1.2 million distinct CDR3 sequences; 35% to 45% of them appeared once. The top ten clonotypes cover around 13% of the sample.

Results the study describes overall, beyond this receptor: Observed TCR beta diversity per million T cells fell roughly linearly with age, and a significant reduction was already apparent by age roughly 40. A strong correlation was found between observed TCR beta diversity and the percentage of naive T cells measured by flow cytometry. Donor CMV infection status was unknown, potentially confounding age-related changes in expanded clonotypes. Compared with the aged group, the long-lived group had more naive CD4+ T cells, fewer expanded clones and increased TCR diversity, suggesting age selection. Conclusive comparison of naive and antigen-experienced compartments was prevented by the profiling of bulk unsorted PBMCs. Total diversity estimates from one million sequenced T cells were considered lower bounds and underestimates.

The chain couples TRBV7-9 to TRBJ1-4, with TRBD1 as a weak D call on 6 bases. This TCR came from a man younger than 35 in good health. Source material: blood. The nucleotide sequence reads as follows: TGTGCCATGGAGGGGGGAACTAATGAAAAACTGTTTTTT. Its protein product is CAMEGGTNEKLFF.